One sample yielded the 5 T cell receptor beta chains listed below, sequenced in a study of blood T cell repertoires in COVID-19. Sequenced by immunoSEQ multiplex PCR; TCRdb stores in-frame clones only, minus some. The sample lists about 69,000 clones, roughly 86% occurring once. Sample: peripheral blood. The receptors were gathered from a middle-aged man with COVID-19, enrolled during active disease.

The J gene is TRBJ2-7, the V gene TRBV27, with D perhaps matching TRBD1 (5 bases). V lost 5 bases, J lost 3 bases, and 11 bases lay in between. This CDR3 contains 13 residues. Germline-derived CDR1 and CDR2 are MNHEY and SMNVEV (reference sequence). Here the CDR3 reads CASSLRQFYEQYF. CDR3 DNA: TGTGCCAGCAGTCTTAGACAGTTCTACGAGCAGTACTTC.

The V and J genes are TRBV14 and TRBJ2-6; unclear D gene. The CDR3 covers 19 residues. The germline CDR1 and CDR2 sequences are SGHDN and FVKESK. The germline V and J ends were trimmed by 5 bases and 0 bases, with 20 bases remaining between them. The CDR3 is CASSSSGQRIISGANVLTF. The CDR3 nucleotides read TGTGCCAGCAGCAGCTCCGGTCAGCGAATCATCTCTGGGGCCAACGTCCTGACTTTC.

The chain has TRBV5-4 and TRBJ2-5; 9 bases agree with TRBD2. This CDR3 has 15 amino acids. V lost 1 base, J lost 1 base, and 2 bases stayed unmatched. Germline V CDR1 and CDR2: SGHNT, YYREEE (reference sequence). CDR3 DNA: TGTGCCAGCAGCTTGAGTAGCGGGGGCCAAGAGACCCAGTACTTC. This codes for CASSLSSGGQETQYF.

The chain recombines TRBV19 with TRBJ2-3, with D maybe TRBD1 (5 bases). The CDR3 has 13 residues. The germline CDR1 and CDR2 sequences are LNHDA and SQIVND (reference sequence). The V gene lost 7 bases and the J gene lost 2 bases, with 10 bases spanning the gap. The CDR3 here is CASTQGFTDTQYF. In DNA, the CDR3 is TGTGCCAGTACCCAGGGATTCACAGATACGCAGTATTTT.

V and J are TRBV5-1 and TRBJ2-7; 11 bases match TRBD1. The CDR3 covers 14 residues. Germline trimming cut 2 bases from V and 5 bases from J; bases unmatched to any gene: 3. Germline lookup yields CDR1 SGHRS and CDR2 YFSETQ. CDR3 coding DNA: TGCGCCAGCAGCTTAGGGACAGGGGGTGACGAGCAGTACTTC. Translated, it gives CASSLGTGGDEQYF.